The 3 T cell receptor beta chains in this list originate from one sample, sequenced in a study of cytomegalovirus exposure and HLA in healthy donors. Use of 60 Vbeta and 13 Jbeta primers characterized the PCR. Sequencing used immunoSEQ multiplex PCR; TCRdb keeps in-frame clones, though not all of them. Found here are more than 100,000 clones, around 66% of them singletons; the top ten hold 1.5% to 1.7%. The sequenced sample consisted of PBMCs. All receptors come from a man aged 18 to 29 in good health and CMV-seronegative.

Points on this clone: At one of its ends the junction is not consistent with the germline gene, which may arise from a read error. The CDR3: CSSSQGLAGNYEQYF. CDR3 DNA: TGCTCCAGCAGCCAAGGACTAGCGGGGAACTACGAGCAGTACTTC. The chain has TRBV4-3 and TRBJ2-7; TRBD2 agrees at 12 bases. The CDR3 is made up of 15 amino acids. Germline CDR1 reads LGHNA; CDR2 reads YSLEER.

About this clone itself: Germline is not matched at one junction end, which may reflect a read error. J is TRBJ2-1 and V is TRBV7-8, with D unresolved. The CDR3 runs 14 residues. Germline-derived CDR1 and CDR2 are SGHVS and FQNEAQ. CDR3 nucleotide sequence: TGTACCAGCAGCTTAGAGGTTCAACGGCCGGGTCCGTTCTTC. Translating it yields CTSSLEVQRPGPFF.

The V call is TRBV29-1, the J call TRBJ2-3, with D maybe TRBD2 (6 bases). Germline V lookup: CDR1 SQVTM, CDR2 ANQGSEA. This CDR3 spans 15 amino acids. V was pared by 1 base and J by 2 bases, with 13 bases between. CDR3 nucleotide sequence: TGCAGCGTTGAAGTTAGCGGCGTTGTCACAGATACGCAGTATTTT. This codes for CSVEVSGVVTDTQYF.